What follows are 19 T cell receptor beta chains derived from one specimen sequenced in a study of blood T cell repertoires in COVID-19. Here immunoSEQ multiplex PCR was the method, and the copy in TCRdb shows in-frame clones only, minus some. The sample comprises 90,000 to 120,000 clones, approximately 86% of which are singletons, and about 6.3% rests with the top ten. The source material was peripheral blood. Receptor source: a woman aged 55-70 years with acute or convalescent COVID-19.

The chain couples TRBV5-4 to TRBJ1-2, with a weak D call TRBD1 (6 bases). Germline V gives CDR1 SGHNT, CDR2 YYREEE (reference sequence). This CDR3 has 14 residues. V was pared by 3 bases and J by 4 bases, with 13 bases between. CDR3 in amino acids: CASSSQGLAYGYTF. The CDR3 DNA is TGTGCCAGCAGCTCACAGGGTCTCGCCTATGGCTACACCTTC.

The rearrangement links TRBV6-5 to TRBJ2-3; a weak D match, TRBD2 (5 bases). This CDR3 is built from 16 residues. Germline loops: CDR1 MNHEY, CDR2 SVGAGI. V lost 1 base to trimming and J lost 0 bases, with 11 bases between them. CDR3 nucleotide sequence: TGTGCCAGCAGTTACTTTTCCAGGACTAGCACAGATACGCAGTATTTT. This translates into CASSYFSRTSTDTQYF.

The CDR3 region has the DNA TGTGCCAGCAGTACCCGGACTAGCGGGAGGCCCTACGAGCAGTACTTC. This sequence encodes CASSTRTSGRPYEQYF. The rearrangement joins TRBV27 to TRBJ2-7, with 14 bases identical to TRBD2. Germline CDR1 MNHEY, CDR2 SMNVEV (reference sequence). The CDR3 has 16 residues. After removal of 5 bases from V and 2 bases from J, the junction contained 5 bases not matched to a gene.

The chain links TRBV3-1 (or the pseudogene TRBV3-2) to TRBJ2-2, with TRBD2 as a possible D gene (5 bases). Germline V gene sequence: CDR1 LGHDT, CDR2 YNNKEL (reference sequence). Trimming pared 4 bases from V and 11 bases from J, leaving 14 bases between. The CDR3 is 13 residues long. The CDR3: CASSPPPSGELFF. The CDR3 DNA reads TGTGCCAGCAGCCCCCCACCGAGCGGCGAGCTGTTTTTT.

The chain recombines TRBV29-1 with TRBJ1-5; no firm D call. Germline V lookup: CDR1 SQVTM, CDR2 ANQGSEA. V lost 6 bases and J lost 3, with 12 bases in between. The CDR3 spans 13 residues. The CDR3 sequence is CSVEFQDNQPQHF. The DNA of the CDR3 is TGCAGCGTCGAATTCCAGGACAATCAGCCCCAGCATTTT.

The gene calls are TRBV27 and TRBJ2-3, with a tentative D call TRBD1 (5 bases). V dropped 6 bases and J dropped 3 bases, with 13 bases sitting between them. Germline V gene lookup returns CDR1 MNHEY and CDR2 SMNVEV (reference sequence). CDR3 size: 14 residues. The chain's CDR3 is CASRGVMLTDTQYF. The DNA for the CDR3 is TGTGCCAGCAGAGGGGTCATGTTGACAGATACGCAGTATTTT.

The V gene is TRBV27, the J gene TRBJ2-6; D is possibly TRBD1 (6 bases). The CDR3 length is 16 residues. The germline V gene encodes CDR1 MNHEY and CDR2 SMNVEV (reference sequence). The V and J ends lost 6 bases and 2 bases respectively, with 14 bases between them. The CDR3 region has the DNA TGTGCCAGCAGCTTAGAACACAGGGCTGGGGCCAACGTCCTGACTTTC. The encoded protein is CASSLEHRAGANVLTF.

The CDR3 reads CASRAYRGPIGNTIYF. CDR3 in DNA: TGTGCCAGCAGAGCCTACAGGGGACCTATCGGAAACACCATATATTTT. The rearrangement joins TRBV2 to TRBJ1-3; 7 positions match TRBD1. J gave up 4 bases and V 6 bases, and 12 bases lay outside the gene matches. The CDR3 extends over 16 amino acids. Germline assignment: CDR1 SNHLY and CDR2 FYNNEI.

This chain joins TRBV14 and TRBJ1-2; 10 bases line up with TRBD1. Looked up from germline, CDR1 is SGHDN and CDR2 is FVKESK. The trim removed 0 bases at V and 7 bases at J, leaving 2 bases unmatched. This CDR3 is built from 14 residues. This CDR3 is CASSQEGQGFGYTF. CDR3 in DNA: TGTGCCAGCAGCCAAGAGGGACAGGGGTTTGGCTACACCTTC.

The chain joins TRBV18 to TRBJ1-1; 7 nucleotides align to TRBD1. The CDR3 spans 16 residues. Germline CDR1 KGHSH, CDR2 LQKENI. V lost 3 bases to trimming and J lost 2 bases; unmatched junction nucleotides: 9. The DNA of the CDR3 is TGTGCCAGCTCACCGATTACAGGGGAAACTAACACTGAAGCTTTCTTT. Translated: CASSPITGETNTEAFF.

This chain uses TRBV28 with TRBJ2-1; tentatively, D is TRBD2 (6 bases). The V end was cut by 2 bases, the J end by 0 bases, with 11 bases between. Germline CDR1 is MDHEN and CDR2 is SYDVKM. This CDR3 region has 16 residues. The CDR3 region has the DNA TGTGCCAGCAGTTTACCGGGACTTCTCTCCTACAATGAGCAGTTCTTC. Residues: CASSLPGLLSYNEQFF.

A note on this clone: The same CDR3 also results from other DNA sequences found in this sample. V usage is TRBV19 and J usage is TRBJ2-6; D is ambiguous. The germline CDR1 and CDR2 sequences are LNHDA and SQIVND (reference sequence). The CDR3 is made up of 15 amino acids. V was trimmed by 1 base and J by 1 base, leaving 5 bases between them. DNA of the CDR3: TGTGCCAGTAGTATAGCAGTATCTGGGGCCAACGTCCTGACTTTC. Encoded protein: CASSIAVSGANVLTF.

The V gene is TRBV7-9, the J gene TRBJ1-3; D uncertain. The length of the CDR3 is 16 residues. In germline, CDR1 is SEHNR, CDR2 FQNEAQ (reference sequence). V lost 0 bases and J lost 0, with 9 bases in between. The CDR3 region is CASSLARLSSGNTIYF. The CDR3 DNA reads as TGTGCCAGCAGCTTAGCGCGTTTAAGCTCTGGAAACACCATATATTTT.

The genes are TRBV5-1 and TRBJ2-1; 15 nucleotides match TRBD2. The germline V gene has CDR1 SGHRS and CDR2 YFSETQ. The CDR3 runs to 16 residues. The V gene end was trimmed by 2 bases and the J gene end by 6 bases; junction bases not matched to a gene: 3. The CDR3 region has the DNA TGCGCCAGCAGCTTAGGGACTAGCGGGAGGTTCAATGAGCAGTTCTTC. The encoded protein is CASSLGTSGRFNEQFF.

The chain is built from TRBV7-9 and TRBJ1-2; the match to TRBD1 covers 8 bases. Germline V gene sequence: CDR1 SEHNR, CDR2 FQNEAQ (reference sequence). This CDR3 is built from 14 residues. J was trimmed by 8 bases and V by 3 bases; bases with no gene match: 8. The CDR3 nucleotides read TGTGCCAGCAGCTTGGGACAGGTCAGGGGAGGCTACACCTTC. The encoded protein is CASSLGQVRGGYTF. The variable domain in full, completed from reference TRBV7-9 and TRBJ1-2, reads DTGVSQNPRHKITKRGQNVTFRCDPISEHNRLYWYRQTLGQGPEFLTYFQNEAQLEKSRLLSDRFSAERPKGSFSTLEIQRTEQGDSAMYLCASSLGQVRGGYTFGSGTRLTVV.

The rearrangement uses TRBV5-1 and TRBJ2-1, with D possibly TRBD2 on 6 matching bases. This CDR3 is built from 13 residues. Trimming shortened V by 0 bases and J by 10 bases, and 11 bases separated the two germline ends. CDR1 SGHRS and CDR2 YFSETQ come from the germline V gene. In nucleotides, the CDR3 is TGCGCCAGCAGCTTGGCACTAGCTTTCGAGCAGTTCTTC. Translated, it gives CASSLALAFEQFF.

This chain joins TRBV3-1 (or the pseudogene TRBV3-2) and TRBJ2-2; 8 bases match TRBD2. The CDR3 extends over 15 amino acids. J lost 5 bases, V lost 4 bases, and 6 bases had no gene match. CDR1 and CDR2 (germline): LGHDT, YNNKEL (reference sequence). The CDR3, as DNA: TGTGCCAGCAGCCCCGGGGGGGCGGGAACCGGGGAGCTGTTTTTT. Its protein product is CASSPGGAGTGELFF.

As DNA, the CDR3 is TGTGCCAGCGGACAGCCTAACTACGAGCAGTACTTC. This gives the protein CASGQPNYEQYF. The chain is built from TRBV5-8 and TRBJ2-7; TRBD1 is a possible D gene (6 bases). Trimming cost V 7 bases and J 3 bases, with 11 bases left between them. The CDR3 contains 12 residues. Germline assignment: CDR1 SGHTS and CDR2 YDEGEE.

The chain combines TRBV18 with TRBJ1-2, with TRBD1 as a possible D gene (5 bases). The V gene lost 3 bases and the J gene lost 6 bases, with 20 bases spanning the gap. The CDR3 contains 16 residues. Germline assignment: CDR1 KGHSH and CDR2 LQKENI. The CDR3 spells CASSPELQGGVDGYTF. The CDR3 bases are TGTGCCAGCTCACCGGAGCTCCAGGGTGGAGTCGATGGCTACACCTTC.